The 4 T cell receptor beta chains reported below all come from one sample, sequenced in a study of cytomegalovirus exposure and HLA in healthy donors. The PCR employed 60 Vbeta primers together with 13 Jbeta primers. The protocol was immunoSEQ multiplex PCR, while the TCRdb copy is restricted to in-frame clones and leaves out a portion. The sample contains some 110,000 clones, 76% of which appear only once. Input material: PBMCs. The receptor set was obtained from a man aged 50-59 years in good health and CMV-seronegative.

J is TRBJ1-6 and V is TRBV4-3; D perhaps matches TRBD1 (6 bases). Per the germline V gene, CDR1 is LGHNA and CDR2 is YSLEER. V was shortened by 4 bases and J by 7 bases, with 14 bases between the two germline ends. The CDR3 contains 15 residues. Written as DNA, the CDR3 is TGCGCCAGCAGCCTCGACCAGGGGAAGAATTCACCCCTCCACTTT. Protein product: CASSLDQGKNSPLHF.

The chain recombines TRBV5-5 with TRBJ1-1, with unresolved D. V lost 2 bases and J lost 0, with 5 bases in between. The CDR3 consists of 13 residues. Germline values: CDR1 SGHKS, CDR2 YYEKEE (reference sequence). This CDR3 is CASSLFMNTEAFF. The CDR3 nucleotides read TGTGCCAGCAGCTTATTCATGAACACTGAAGCTTTCTTT.

With respect to this clone: The DNA is left out, because the CDR3 cannot be placed on it with certainty; the CDR3 is given as TCRdb lists it. The rearrangement uses TRBV10-3 and TRBJ2-1; the table's D call TRBD1 went unverified against the DNA. The length of the CDR3 is 16 amino acids, counting both ends. The germline V gene has CDR1 ENHRY and CDR2 SYGVKD. CDR3 loop: CAISTSGQGVKNEQFF.

The rearrangement links TRBV15 to TRBJ1-3; D is perhaps TRBD1 (6 bases). CDR1 and CDR2 (germline): LNHNV, YYDKDF (reference sequence). The CDR3 contains 13 residues. V shed 0 bases and J shed 8 bases, with 8 bases lying between them. CDR3 DNA: TGTGCCACCAGCAGAGAGGGGGCGGACACCATATATTTT. This sequence encodes CATSREGADTIYF.